The 5 T cell receptor beta chains given below trace back to one sample, sequenced in a study of CXCR3-negative and CXCR3-positive naive CD8 T cells. Preparation of TRB cDNA libraries relied on 5' RACE carrying UMI labels. TCRdb re-called the 5' RACE reads; every CDR3 protein appears as one record, without DNA. The sample shows around 41,000 distinct CDR3 sequences, and about 10% sits with its ten largest clones. Source material: memory CD8+ T cells from blood. These receptor sequences come from a human donor in good health. Some clones in this sample may be carry-over from other donors' samples.

The chain combines TRBV6-6 with TRBJ2-1; TCRdb reports TRBD2, a call that lacks DNA to check it against. Germline V gene data show CDR1 as MNHNY and CDR2 as SVGAGI (reference sequence). The CDR3 is 12 amino acids. CDR3 protein: CASSYGLNEQFF.

This chain connects TRBV28 to TRBJ2-1; TCRdb's D call of TRBD2 is untestable without DNA. The CDR3 totals 16 residues. Germline V gives CDR1 MDHEN, CDR2 SYDVKM. CDR3 sequence: CASSLKRGTQVLEQFF. The whole variable domain, filled in from reference TRBV28 and TRBJ2-1, reads DVKVTQSSRYLVKRTGEKVFLECVQDMDHENMFWYRQDPGLGLRLIYFSYDVKMKEKGDIPEGYSVSREKKERFSLILESASTNQTSMYLCASSLKRGTQVLEQFFGPGTRLTVL.

V gene TRBV15 combines with J gene TRBJ1-2; with no DNA, the TCRdb D assignment of TRBD1 cannot be verified. The CDR3 consists of 14 residues. The V gene's germline CDR1 is LNHNV and CDR2 YYDKDF (reference sequence). CDR3 in amino acids: CATSIETGGYGYTF.

The rearrangement links TRBV14 to TRBJ2-7; the TCRdb D gene call, TRBD1, has no DNA to confirm it. The CDR3 runs to 14 residues. The germline CDR1 and CDR2 sequences are SGHDN and FVKESK. The CDR3 spells CASSPGQFDYEQYF.

CDR3 protein: CASSSERQGNFNQPQHF. V usage is TRBV7-9 and J usage is TRBJ1-5; TCRdb outputs TRBD1, but without DNA this stays unchecked. The germline V gene encodes CDR1 SEHNR and CDR2 FQNEAQ (reference sequence). There are 17 residues in the CDR3.